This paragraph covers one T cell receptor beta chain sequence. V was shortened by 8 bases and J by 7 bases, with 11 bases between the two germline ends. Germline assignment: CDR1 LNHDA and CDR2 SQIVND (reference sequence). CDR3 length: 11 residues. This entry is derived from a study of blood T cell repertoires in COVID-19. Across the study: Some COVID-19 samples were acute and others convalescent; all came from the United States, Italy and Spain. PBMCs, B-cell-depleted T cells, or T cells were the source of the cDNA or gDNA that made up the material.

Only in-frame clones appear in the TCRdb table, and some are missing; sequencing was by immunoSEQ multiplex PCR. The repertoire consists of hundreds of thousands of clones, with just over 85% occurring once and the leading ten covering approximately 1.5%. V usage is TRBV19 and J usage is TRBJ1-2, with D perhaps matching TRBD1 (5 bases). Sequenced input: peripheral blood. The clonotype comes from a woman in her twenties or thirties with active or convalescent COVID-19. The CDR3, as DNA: TGTGCCAGTCAGGGTATTGGTGGCTACACCTTC. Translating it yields CASQGIGGYTF.